This T cell receptor (beta chain) was recovered during a study of T cells after yellow fever vaccination. Overall study results and limits: Once the booster was given, most primary-vaccination clones reappeared, at 95% to 97% for CD4 and over 85% for CD8. Only a small proportion of the clonotypes turned up in both the CD4 and the CD8 compartments, likely arising from convergent recombination.

V dropped 3 bases and J dropped 6; count of bases not matched to a gene: 15. Germline lookup yields CDR1 LGHNA and CDR2 YNFKEQ. The CDR3 is 17 amino acids. TCRdb reprocessed the 5' RACE reads via MiXCR and lists one record per CDR3 protein. This sample has 200,000 to 300,000 distinct CDR3 sequences, with 13% found just once. Concerning this clonotype: What it binds is unknown.

This sequence was found in a man aged 30 to 45 who received the YFV17D yellow fever vaccine. This chain connects TRBV4-2 to TRBJ2-5; 8 bases map to TRBD2. The input for sequencing was CD4+ T cells sorted from PBMCs, taken 45 days after the yellow fever booster vaccination. CDR3: CASSQVSGSGSLKTQYF. CDR3 sequence (DNA): TGTGCCAGCAGCCAGGTTTCGGGAAGCGGGAGTCTTAAGACCCAGTACTTC.